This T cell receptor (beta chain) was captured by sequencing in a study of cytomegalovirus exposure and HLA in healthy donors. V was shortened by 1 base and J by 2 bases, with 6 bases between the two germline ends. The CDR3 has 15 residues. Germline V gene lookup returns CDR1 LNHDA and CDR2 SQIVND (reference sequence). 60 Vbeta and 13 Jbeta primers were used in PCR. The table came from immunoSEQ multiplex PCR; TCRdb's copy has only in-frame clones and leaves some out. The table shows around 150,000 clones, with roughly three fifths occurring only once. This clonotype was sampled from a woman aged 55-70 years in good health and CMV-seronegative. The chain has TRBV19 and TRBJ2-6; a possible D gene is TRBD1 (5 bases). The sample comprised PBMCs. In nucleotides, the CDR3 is TGTGCCAGTAGTATAGGGGGCGCTGGGGCCAACGTCCTGACTTTC. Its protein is CASSIGGAGANVLTF.